The sequence of this TCR beta chain was determined in a study of shared clonotypes between healthy human individuals. Study in general: The plates for each donor numbered three CD4 naive, three CD4 memory, two CD8 naive and one CD8 memory.

CDR1 and CDR2 (germline): MNHEY, SMNVEV (reference sequence). V lost 3 bases to trimming and J lost 5 bases; unmatched junction nucleotides: 8. The CDR3 runs to 15 residues. Terminally differentiated effector memory CD45RA+ cells were left out of the naive CD8 fraction, which was CD45RO-negative and positively selected for CCR7. Several immunoSEQ plates held equal portions of the genomic DNA taken from each subset. Data came from immunoSEQ multiplex PCR; TCRdb stores just in-frame clones and leaves some out. The repertoire consists of about 2.1 million clones, with about 93% occurring once and the leading ten covering 1.5% to 2%.

What was sequenced was naive CD8+ T cells from PBMCs. The V and J genes are TRBV27 and TRBJ1-1; TRBD1 matches at 8 bases. This receptor was identified in a man aged 18 to 29 in good health. Some clones in this sample may be carry-over from other donors' samples. The CDR3 is CASSFSPQGGTEAFF. Here the CDR3 DNA reads TGTGCCAGCAGTTTCTCCCCACAGGGGGGAACTGAAGCTTTCTTT.